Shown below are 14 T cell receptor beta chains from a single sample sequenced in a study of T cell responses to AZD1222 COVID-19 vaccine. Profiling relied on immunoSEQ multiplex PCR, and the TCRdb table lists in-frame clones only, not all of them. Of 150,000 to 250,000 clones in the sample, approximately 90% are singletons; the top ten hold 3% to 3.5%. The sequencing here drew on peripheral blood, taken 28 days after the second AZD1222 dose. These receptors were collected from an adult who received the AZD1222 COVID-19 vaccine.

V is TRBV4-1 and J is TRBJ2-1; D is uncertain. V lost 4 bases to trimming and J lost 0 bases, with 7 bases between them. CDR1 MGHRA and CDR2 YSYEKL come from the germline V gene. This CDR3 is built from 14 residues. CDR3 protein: CASSRSTSYNEQFF. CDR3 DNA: TGCGCCAGCAGCCGTTCAACCTCCTACAATGAGCAGTTCTTC.

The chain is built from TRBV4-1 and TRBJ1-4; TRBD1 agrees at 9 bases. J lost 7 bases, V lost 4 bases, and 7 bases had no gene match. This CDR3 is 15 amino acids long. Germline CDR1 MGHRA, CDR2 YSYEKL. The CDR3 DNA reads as TGCGCCAGCAGCCCGACAGAGGGACAGGGTGAAAAACTGTTTTTT. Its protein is CASSPTEGQGEKLFF.

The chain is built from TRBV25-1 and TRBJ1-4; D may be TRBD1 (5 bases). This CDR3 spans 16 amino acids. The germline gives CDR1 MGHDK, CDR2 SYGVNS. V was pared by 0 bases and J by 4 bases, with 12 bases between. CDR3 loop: CASSEYSGRFNEKLFF. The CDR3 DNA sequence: TGTGCCAGCAGTGAATACTCGGGGCGGTTTAATGAAAAACTGTTTTTT.

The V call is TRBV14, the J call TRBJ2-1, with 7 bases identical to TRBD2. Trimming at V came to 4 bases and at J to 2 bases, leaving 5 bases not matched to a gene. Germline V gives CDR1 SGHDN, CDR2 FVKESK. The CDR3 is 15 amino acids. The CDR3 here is CASSRSSGTYNEQFF. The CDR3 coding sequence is TGTGCCAGCAGCCGGTCTAGCGGCACCTACAATGAGCAGTTCTTC.

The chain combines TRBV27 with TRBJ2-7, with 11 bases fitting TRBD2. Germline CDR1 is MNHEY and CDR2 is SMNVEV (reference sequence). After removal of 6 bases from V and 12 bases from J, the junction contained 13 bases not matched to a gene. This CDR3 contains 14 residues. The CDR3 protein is CASSLSPRLAGWYF. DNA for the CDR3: TGTGCCAGCAGCCTTAGTCCCCGACTAGCGGGATGGTACTTC.

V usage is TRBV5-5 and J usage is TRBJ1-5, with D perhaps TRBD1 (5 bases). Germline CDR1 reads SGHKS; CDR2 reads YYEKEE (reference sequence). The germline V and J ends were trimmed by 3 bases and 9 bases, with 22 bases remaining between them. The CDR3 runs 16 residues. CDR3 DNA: TGTGCCAGCAGCTACCGGGACGGCGGGGACGGATGGCCCCAGCATTTT. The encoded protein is CASSYRDGGDGWPQHF.

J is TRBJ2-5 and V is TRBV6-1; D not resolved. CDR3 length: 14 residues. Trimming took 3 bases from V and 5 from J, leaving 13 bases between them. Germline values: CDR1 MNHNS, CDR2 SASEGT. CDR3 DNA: TGTGCCAGCAGTGAGTTCGGCAGGCGGGAGACCCAGTACTTC. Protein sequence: CASSEFGRRETQYF.

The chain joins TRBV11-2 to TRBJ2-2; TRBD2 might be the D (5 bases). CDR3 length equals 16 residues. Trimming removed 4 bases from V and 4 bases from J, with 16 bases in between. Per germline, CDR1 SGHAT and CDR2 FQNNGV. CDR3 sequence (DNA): TGTGCCAGCAGCTCCTATAGCAGTAGCGTCACCGGGGAGCTGTTTTTT. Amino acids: CASSSYSSSVTGELFF. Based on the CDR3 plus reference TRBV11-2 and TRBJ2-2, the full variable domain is EAGVAQSPRYKIIEKRQSVAFWCNPISGHATLYWYQQILGQGPKLLIQFQNNGVVDDSQLPKDRFSAERLKGVDSTLKIQPAKLEDSAVYLCASSSYSSSVTGELFFGEGSRLTVL.

Written as DNA, the CDR3 is TGTGCCAGCAAGGGACAGGGGAATCAGCCCCAGCATTTT. Translated, it gives CASKGQGNQPQHF. The V and J genes are TRBV3-1 (or the pseudogene TRBV3-2) and TRBJ1-5, with 10 bases that match TRBD1. CDR1 is LGHDT and CDR2 is YNNKEL in the germline V gene (reference sequence). J was trimmed by 4 bases and V by 7 bases; bases with no gene match: 1. The CDR3 is 13 amino acids.

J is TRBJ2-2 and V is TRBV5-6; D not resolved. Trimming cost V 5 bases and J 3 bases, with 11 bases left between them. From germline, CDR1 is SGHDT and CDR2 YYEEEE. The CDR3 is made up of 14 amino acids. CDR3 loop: CASSLNSHTGELFF. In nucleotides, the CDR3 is TGTGCCAGCAGTTTAAACAGCCACACCGGGGAGCTGTTTTTT.

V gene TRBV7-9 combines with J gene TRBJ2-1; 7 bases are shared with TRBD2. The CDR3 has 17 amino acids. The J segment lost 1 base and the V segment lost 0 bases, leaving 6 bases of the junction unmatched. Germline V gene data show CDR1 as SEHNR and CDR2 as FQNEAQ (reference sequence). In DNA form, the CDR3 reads TGTGCCAGCAGCTTAGCGGTCAGCGGGAATTCCTACAATGAGCAGTTCTTC. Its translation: CASSLAVSGNSYNEQFF.

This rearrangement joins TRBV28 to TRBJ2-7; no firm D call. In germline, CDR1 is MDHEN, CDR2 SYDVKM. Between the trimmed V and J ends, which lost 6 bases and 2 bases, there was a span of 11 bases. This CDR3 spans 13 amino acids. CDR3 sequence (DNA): TGTGCCAGCAGAGGTGCGATCACCTACGAGCAGTACTTC. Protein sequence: CASRGAITYEQYF.

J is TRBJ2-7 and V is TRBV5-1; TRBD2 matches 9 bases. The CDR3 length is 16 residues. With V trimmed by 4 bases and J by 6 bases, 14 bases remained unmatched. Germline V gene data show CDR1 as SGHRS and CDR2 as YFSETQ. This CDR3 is CASSRSGGRGAVEQYF. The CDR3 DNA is TGCGCCAGCAGCCGATCCGGCGGGAGGGGTGCGGTCGAGCAGTACTTC.

CDR3 amino acids: CASSSQTGFGYTF. DNA of the CDR3: TGTGCCAGCAGCTCCCAGACAGGGTTTGGCTACACCTTC. The chain recombines TRBV11-3 with TRBJ1-2, with 7 bases lining up with TRBD1. The CDR3 is 13 amino acids. Germline V gives CDR1 SGHNT, CDR2 YENEEA. V was clipped by 4 bases and J by 7 bases; unmatched bases: 6.